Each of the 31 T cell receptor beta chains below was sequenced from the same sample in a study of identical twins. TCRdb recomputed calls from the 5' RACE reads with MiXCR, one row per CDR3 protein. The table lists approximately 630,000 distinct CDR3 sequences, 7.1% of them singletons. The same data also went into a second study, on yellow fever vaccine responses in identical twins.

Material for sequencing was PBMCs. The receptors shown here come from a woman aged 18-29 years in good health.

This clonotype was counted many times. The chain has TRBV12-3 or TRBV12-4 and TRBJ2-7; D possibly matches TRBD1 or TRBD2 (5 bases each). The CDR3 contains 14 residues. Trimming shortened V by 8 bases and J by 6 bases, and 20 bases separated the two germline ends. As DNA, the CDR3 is TGTGCCAGCGGCCAGACCCCCACTAGGGGCGAGCAGTACTTC. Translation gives CASGQTPTRGEQYF.

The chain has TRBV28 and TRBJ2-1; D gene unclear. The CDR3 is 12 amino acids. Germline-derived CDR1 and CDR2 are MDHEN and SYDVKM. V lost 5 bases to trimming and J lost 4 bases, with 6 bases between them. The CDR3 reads CASSGLYNEQFF. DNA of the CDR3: TGTGCCAGCAGTGGGCTGTACAATGAGCAGTTCTTC.

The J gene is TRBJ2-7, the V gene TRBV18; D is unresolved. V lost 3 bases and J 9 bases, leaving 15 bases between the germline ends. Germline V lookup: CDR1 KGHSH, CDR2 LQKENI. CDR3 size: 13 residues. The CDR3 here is CASSPDGLSSQYF. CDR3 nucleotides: TGTGCCAGCTCACCGGACGGTTTGTCTTCGCAGTACTTC. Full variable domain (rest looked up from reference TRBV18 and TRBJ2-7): NAGVMQNPRHLVRRRGQEARLRCSPMKGHSHVYWYRQLPEEGLKFMVYLQKENIIDESGMPKERFSAEFPKEGPSILRIQQVVRGDSAAYFCASSPDGLSSQYFGPGTRLTVT.

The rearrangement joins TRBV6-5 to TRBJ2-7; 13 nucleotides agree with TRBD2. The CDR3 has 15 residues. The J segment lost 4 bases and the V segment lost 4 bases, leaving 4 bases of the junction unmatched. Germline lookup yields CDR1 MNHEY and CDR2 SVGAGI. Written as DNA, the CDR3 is TGTGCCAGCAGTTTCGGGACTAGCGGGATGTACGAGCAGTACTTC. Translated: CASSFGTSGMYEQYF.

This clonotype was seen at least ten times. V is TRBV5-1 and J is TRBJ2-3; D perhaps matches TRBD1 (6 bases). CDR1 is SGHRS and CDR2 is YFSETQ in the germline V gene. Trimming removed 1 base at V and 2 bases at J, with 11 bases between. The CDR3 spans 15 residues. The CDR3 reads CASSLSTGFTDTQYF. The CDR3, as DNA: TGCGCCAGCAGCTTGTCGACAGGATTCACAGATACGCAGTATTTT.

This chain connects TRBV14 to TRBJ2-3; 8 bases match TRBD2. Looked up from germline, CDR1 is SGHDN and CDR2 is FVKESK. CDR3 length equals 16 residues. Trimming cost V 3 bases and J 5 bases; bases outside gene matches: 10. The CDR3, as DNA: TGTGCCAGCAGCCACCGCCTCCGGGAGGGGGGAGATACGCAGTATTTT. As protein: CASSHRLREGGDTQYF.

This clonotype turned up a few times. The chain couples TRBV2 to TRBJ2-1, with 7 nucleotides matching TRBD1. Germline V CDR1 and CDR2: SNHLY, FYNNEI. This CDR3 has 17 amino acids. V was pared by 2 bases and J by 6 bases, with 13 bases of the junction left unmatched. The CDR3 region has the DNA TGTGCCAGCAGTGAAAGGGGCGTGGTACCAGGGGGCAATGAGCAGTTCTTC. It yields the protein CASSERGVVPGGNEQFF.

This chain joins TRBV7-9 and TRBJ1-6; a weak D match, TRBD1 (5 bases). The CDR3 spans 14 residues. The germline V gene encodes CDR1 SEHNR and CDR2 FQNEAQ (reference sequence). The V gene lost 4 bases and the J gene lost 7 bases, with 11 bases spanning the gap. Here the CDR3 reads CASSSDRWNSPLHF. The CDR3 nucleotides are TGTGCCAGCAGCTCCGACAGATGGAATTCACCCCTCCACTTT. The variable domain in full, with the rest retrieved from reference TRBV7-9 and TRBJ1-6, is DTGVSQNPRHKITKRGQNVTFRCDPISEHNRLYWYRQTLGQGPEFLTYFQNEAQLEKSRLLSDRFSAERPKGSFSTLEIQRTEQGDSAMYLCASSSDRWNSPLHFGNGTRLTVT.

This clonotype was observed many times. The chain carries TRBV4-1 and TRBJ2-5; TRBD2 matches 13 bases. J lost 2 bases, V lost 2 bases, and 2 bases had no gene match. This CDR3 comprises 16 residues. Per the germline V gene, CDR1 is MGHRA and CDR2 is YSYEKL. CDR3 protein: CASSQRLAGGQETQYF. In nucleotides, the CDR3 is TGCGCCAGCAGCCAAAGACTAGCGGGGGGACAAGAGACCCAGTACTTC.

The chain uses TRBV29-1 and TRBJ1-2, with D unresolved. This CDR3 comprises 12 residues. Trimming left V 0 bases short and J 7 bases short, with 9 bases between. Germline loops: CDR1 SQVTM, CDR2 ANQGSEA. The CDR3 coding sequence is TGCAGCGTTGAAGACAGGCTCCTTGGCTACACCTTC. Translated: CSVEDRLLGYTF.

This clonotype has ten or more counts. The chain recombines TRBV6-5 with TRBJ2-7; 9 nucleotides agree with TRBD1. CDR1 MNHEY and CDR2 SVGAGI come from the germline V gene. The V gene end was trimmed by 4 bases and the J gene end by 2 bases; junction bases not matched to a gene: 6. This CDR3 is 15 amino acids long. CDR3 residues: CASSWGTGTTYEQYV. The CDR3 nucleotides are TGTGCCAGCAGTTGGGGGACAGGGACGACCTACGAGCAGTACGTC.

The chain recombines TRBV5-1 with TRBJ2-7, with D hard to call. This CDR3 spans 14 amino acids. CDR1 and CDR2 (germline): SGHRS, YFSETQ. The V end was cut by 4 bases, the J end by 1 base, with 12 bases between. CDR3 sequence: CASSPWSESYEQYF. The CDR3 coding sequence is TGCGCCAGCAGCCCCTGGAGCGAGTCCTACGAGCAGTACTTC.

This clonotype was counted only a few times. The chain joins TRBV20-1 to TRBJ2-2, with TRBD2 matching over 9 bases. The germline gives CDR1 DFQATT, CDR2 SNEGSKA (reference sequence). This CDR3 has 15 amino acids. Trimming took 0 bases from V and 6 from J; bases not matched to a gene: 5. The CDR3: CSARESLAGPGELFF. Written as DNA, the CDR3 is TGCAGTGCTAGAGAGTCCCTAGCGGGGCCCGGGGAGCTGTTTTTT.

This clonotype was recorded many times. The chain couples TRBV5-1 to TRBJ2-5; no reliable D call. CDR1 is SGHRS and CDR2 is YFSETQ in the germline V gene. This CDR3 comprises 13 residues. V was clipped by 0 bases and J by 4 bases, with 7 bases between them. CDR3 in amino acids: CASSLAGGETQYF. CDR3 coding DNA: TGCGCCAGCAGCTTGGCCGGCGGAGAGACCCAGTACTTC.

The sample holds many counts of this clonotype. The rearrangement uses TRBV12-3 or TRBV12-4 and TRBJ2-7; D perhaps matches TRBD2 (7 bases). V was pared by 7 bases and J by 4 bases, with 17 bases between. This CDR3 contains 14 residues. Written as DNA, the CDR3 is TGTGCCAGCAATCCTGGGGGGGCGCGGTACGAGCAGTACTTC. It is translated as CASNPGGARYEQYF.

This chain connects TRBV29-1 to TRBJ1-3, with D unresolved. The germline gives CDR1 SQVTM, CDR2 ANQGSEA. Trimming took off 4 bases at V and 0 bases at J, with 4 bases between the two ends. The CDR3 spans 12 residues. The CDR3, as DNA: TGCAGCGTTGTCAACTCTGGAAACACCATATATTTT. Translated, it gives CSVVNSGNTIYF.

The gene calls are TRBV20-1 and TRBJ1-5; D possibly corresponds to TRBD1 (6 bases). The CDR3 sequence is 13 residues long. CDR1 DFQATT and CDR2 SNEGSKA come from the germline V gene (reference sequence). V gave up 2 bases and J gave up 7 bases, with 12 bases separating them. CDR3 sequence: CSARSQGGQPQHF. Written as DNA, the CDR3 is TGCAGTGCTAGATCACAGGGTGGACAGCCCCAGCATTTT.

The chain's CDR3 is CSARGSSGGDTQYF. DNA for the CDR3: TGCAGTGCCCGAGGTTCTAGCGGGGGCGATACGCAGTATTTT. The rearrangement uses TRBV20-1 and TRBJ2-3; 10 bases are shared with TRBD2. With V trimmed by 6 bases and J by 6 bases, 9 bases remained unmatched. There are 14 residues in the CDR3. From germline, CDR1 is DFQATT and CDR2 SNEGSKA (reference sequence).

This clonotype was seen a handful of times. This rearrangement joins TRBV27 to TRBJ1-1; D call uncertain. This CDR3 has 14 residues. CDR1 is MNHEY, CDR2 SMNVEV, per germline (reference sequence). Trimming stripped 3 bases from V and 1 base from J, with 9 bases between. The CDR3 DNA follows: TGTGCCAGCAGTTTTAACCAGCCGAACACTGAAGCTTTCTTT. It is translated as CASSFNQPNTEAFF.

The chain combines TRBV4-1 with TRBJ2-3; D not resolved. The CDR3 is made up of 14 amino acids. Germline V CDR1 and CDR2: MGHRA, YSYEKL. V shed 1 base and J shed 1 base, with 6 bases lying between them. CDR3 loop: CASSQGPGTDTQYF. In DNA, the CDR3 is TGCGCCAGCAGCCAAGGCCCAGGCACAGATACGCAGTATTTT.

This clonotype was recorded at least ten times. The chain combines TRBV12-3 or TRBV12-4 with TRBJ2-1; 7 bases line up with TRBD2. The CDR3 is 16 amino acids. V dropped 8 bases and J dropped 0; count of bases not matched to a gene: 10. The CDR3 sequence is CASLNMGGSSYNEQFF. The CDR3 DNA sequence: TGTGCCAGCCTCAATATGGGCGGGAGCTCCTACAATGAGCAGTTCTTC.

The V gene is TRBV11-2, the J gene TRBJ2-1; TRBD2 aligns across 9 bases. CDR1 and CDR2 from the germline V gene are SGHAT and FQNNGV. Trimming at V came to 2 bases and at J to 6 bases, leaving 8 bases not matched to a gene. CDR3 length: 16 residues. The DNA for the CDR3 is TGTGCCAGCAGCTTATCTAGCGGGGTGGGCTTCAATGAGCAGTTCTTC. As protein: CASSLSSGVGFNEQFF.

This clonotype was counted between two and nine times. Written as DNA, the CDR3 is TGTGCCAGCACCCAAGGGGGAGTGGGGGAGACCCAGTACTTC. Translated: CASTQGGVGETQYF. V usage is TRBV12-3 or TRBV12-4 and J usage is TRBJ2-5; TRBD1 might be the D (6 bases). The CDR3 runs 14 residues. V was pared by 7 bases and J by 5 bases, with 17 bases between.

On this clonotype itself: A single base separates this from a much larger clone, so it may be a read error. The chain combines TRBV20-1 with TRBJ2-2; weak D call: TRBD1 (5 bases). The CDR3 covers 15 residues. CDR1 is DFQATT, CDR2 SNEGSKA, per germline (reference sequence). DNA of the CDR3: TGCAGTTCTAGAGGCGCAGGGTTGAACACCGGGGAGCTGTTTTTT. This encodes CSSRGAGLNTGELFF.

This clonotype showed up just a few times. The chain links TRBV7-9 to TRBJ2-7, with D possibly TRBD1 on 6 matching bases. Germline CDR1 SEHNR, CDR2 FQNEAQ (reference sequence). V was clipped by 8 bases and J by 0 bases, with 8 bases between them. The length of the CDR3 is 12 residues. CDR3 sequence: CASARGSYEQYF. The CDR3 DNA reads TGTGCCAGCGCCAGGGGCTCCTACGAGCAGTACTTC.

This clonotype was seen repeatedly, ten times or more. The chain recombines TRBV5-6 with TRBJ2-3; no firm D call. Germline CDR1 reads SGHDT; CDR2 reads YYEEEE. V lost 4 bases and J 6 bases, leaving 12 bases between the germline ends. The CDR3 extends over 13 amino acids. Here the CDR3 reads CASSLTTRDTQYF. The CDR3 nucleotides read TGTGCCAGCAGCCTAACGACTCGGGATACGCAGTATTTT.

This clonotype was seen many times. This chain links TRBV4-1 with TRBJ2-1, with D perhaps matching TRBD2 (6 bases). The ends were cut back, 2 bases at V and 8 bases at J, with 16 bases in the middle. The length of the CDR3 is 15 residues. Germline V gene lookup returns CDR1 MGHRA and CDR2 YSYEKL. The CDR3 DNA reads TGCGCCAGCAGCCAATCCGTCGGGGCTAGCGATGAGCAGTTCTTC. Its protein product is CASSQSVGASDEQFF.

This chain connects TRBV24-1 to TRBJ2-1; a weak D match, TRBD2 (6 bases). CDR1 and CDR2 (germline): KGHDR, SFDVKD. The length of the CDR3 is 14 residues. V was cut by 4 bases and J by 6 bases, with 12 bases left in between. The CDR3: CATSDFSAGNEQFF. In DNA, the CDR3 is TGTGCCACCAGTGACTTCTCAGCGGGCAATGAGCAGTTCTTC.

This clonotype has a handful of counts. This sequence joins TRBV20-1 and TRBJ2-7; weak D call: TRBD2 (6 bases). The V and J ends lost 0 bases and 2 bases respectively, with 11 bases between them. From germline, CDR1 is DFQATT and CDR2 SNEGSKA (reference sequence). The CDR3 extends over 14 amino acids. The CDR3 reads CSAREVGGTYEQYF. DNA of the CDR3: TGCAGTGCTAGAGAGGTGGGAGGAACCTACGAGCAGTACTTC.

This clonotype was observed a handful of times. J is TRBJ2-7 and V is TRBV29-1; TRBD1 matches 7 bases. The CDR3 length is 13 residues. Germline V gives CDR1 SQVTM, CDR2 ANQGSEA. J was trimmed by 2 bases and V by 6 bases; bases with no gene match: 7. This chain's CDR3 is CSVVPGQTYEQYF. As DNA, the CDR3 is TGCAGCGTAGTTCCGGGACAGACCTACGAGCAGTACTTC.

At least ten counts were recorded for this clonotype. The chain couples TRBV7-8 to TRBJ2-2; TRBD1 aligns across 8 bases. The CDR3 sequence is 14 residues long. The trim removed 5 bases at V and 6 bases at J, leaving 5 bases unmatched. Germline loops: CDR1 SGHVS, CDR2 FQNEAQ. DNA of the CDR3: TGTGCCAGCAGCCCTACACAGGGGGCCGGGGAGCTGTTTTTT. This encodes CASSPTQGAGELFF.